Listed here are 30 T cell receptor beta chains from one sample, sequenced in a study of blood T cell repertoires in COVID-19. The protocol was immunoSEQ multiplex PCR, while the TCRdb copy is restricted to in-frame clones and leaves out a portion. The sample consists of approximately 260,000 clones, roughly 87% of them appearing once. Input material: peripheral blood. These receptors all stem from a man aged 55 to 70 who had recovered from COVID-19.

The J gene is TRBJ2-5, the V gene TRBV20-1; D is uncertain. With 7 bases removed from V and 2 bases from J, the gap between germline ends came to 8 bases. The CDR3 is 11 amino acids. Germline CDR1 is DFQATT and CDR2 is SNEGSKA (reference sequence). The CDR3 DNA reads as TGCAGTGGGCAGGCACAAGAGACCCAGTACTTC. It yields the protein CSGQAQETQYF.

The J gene is TRBJ2-1, the V gene TRBV12-3 or TRBV12-4; 9 nucleotides line up with TRBD1. Losses at the gene ends were 5 bases for V and 12 bases for J; bases not matched to a gene: 5. This CDR3 region has 12 residues. DNA of the CDR3: TGTGCCAGCAGTGTTACAGGGGGCGGGCAGTTCTTC. Translating gives CASSVTGGGQFF.

The rearrangement uses TRBV6-6 and TRBJ1-2; D uncertain. Germline V gives CDR1 MNHNY, CDR2 SVGAGI (reference sequence). There are 15 residues in the CDR3. V lost 2 bases and J 5 bases, leaving 15 bases between the germline ends. CDR3 protein: CASSYGSVQGYGYTF. In DNA, the CDR3 is TGTGCCAGCAGTTACGGGAGCGTTCAAGGTTATGGCTACACCTTC.

This chain links TRBV6-5 with TRBJ2-7, with D perhaps TRBD2 (5 bases). Germline V gene sequence: CDR1 MNHEY, CDR2 SVGAGI. The CDR3 is made up of 15 amino acids. Trimming stripped 7 bases from V and 1 base from J, with 17 bases between. CDR3 coding DNA: TGTGCCAGCAAACCACTCTTCACTAGTTCCTACGAGCAGTACGTC. It encodes CASKPLFTSSYEQYV.

This rearrangement joins TRBV4-1 to TRBJ1-5; no clear D. From germline, CDR1 is MGHRA and CDR2 YSYEKL. The germline V and J ends were trimmed by 6 bases and 3 bases, with 12 bases remaining between them. The length of the CDR3 is 14 residues. The CDR3: CASSLSLFNQPQHF. CDR3 sequence (DNA): TGCGCCAGCAGTTTAAGCCTGTTCAATCAGCCCCAGCATTTT.

The CDR3 sequence is CASSPYSTDTQYF. The DNA of the CDR3 is TGTGCCAGCTCACCGTATAGCACAGATACGCAGTATTTT. V and J are TRBV18 and TRBJ2-3, with no clear D. Germline V gene sequence: CDR1 KGHSH, CDR2 LQKENI. Trimming left V 3 bases short and J 0 bases short, with 4 bases between. The CDR3 length is 13 residues.

V usage is TRBV9 and J usage is TRBJ2-3; possibly TRBD2 for D (5 bases). Germline V gene sequence: CDR1 SGDLS, CDR2 YYNGEE. Trimming pared 4 bases from V and 9 bases from J, leaving 15 bases between. The CDR3 is 13 residues long. As DNA, the CDR3 is TGTGCCAGCAGCCCGACTCCTCCGGGGACGCAGTATTTT. Amino acid sequence: CASSPTPPGTQYF.

The chain has TRBV19 and TRBJ1-1; TRBD1 agrees at 9 bases. The V and J ends lost 8 bases and 5 bases, in that order; junction bases with no gene match: 6. Germline V gene sequence: CDR1 LNHDA, CDR2 SQIVND (reference sequence). The CDR3 sequence is 13 residues long. The CDR3 DNA reads TGTGCCAGTGGGGGACAGGGTTGGACTGAAGCTTTCTTT. Translated: CASGGQGWTEAFF.

The chain links TRBV4-2 to TRBJ1-5; 7 bases are a match to TRBD1. Looked up from germline, CDR1 is LGHNA and CDR2 is YNFKEQ. V was pared by 3 bases and J by 6 bases, with 5 bases of the junction left unmatched. The CDR3 spans 14 residues. CDR3 amino acids: CASSQETGRQPQHF. Written as DNA, the CDR3 is TGTGCCAGCAGCCAGGAGACAGGGCGTCAGCCCCAGCATTTT.

V usage is TRBV5-1 and J usage is TRBJ1-2; 8 bases agree with TRBD1. CDR1 and CDR2 (germline): SGHRS, YFSETQ. The ends lost 2 bases at V and 7 bases at J; junction bases unmatched: 7. The CDR3 totals 14 residues. For the CDR3, the DNA is TGCGCCAGCAGCTTAGACAGGGGTGGTGGTGGCTACACCTTC. Translating gives CASSLDRGGGGYTF. The whole variable domain, filled in from reference TRBV5-1 and TRBJ1-2, reads KAGVTQTPRYLIKTRGQQVTLSCSPISGHRSVSWYQQTPGQGLQFLFEYFSETQRNKGNFPGRFSGRQFSNSRSEMNVSTLELGDSALYLCASSLDRGGGGYTFGSGTRLTVV.

The chain recombines TRBV5-1 with TRBJ2-7; the match to TRBD2 covers 7 bases. The V and J ends lost 7 bases and 1 base, in that order; junction bases with no gene match: 5. The CDR3 is 13 amino acids. Germline V gives CDR1 SGHRS, CDR2 YFSETQ. CDR3 in DNA: TGCGCCAGCTCTCTAGCGGAATCCTACGAGCAGTACTTC. Translation: CASSLAESYEQYF.

This clone was counted at least ten times. This CDR3 is CASTVAGIRGNYGYTF. The CDR3 nucleotides read TGTGCCAGTACCGTAGCGGGTATTCGGGGCAACTATGGCTACACCTTC. The V call is TRBV19, the J call TRBJ1-2, with a possible D match to TRBD1 (5 bases). The CDR3 totals 16 residues. The V gene lost 7 bases and the J gene lost 2 bases, with 20 bases spanning the gap. Germline V gives CDR1 LNHDA, CDR2 SQIVND (reference sequence).

The rearrangement uses TRBV25-1 and TRBJ1-5, with 10 bases identical to TRBD1. V trimming: 1 base; J trimming: 6 bases; junction bases outside the gene matches: 12. The length of the CDR3 is 18 residues. Germline V gene data show CDR1 as MGHDK and CDR2 as SYGVNS. In nucleotides, the CDR3 is TGTGCCAGCAGTGAATGTCATGTAGGGACAGGGGAGGGTCAGCCCCAGCATTTT. Residues: CASSECHVGTGEGQPQHF. The full variable domain, with the rest looked up from reference TRBV25-1 and TRBJ1-5, is EADIYQTPRYLVIGTGKKITLECSQTMGHDKMYWYQQDPGMELHLIHYSYGVNSTEKGDLSSESTVSRIRTEHFPLTLESARPSHTSQYLCASSECHVGTGEGQPQHFGDGTRLSIL.

The chain links TRBV28 to TRBJ2-1; 8 nucleotides line up with TRBD1. After removal of 2 bases from V and 5 bases from J, the junction contained 5 bases not matched to a gene. CDR3 length equals 15 residues. Germline lookup yields CDR1 MDHEN and CDR2 SYDVKM. CDR3 bases: TGTGCCAGCAGTTTACGGGGACAGGCCAACAATGAGCAGTTCTTC. Amino acids: CASSLRGQANNEQFF.

The gene calls are TRBV5-1 and TRBJ1-2, with D possibly TRBD1 on 5 matching bases. The CDR3 contains 15 residues. V gave up 0 bases and J gave up 1 base, with 10 bases separating them. CDR1 is SGHRS, CDR2 YFSETQ, per germline. In DNA form, the CDR3 reads TGCGCCAGCAGCTTGGCGGCAGGGCGTAACTATGGCTACACCTTC. Its protein product is CASSLAAGRNYGYTF.

V and J are TRBV27 and TRBJ1-2; 9 bases agree with TRBD1. With V trimmed by 3 bases and J by 0 bases, 5 bases remained unmatched. In germline, CDR1 is MNHEY, CDR2 SMNVEV (reference sequence). This CDR3 comprises 16 residues. The CDR3 spells CASSFIRDRANYGYTF. The CDR3 bases are TGTGCCAGCAGTTTTATTCGGGACAGGGCTAACTATGGCTACACCTTC.

CDR3 sequence reads: CASSWDRPSSYNEQFF. The DNA of the CDR3 is TGTGCCAGCAGCTGGGACAGGCCTAGCTCCTACAATGAGCAGTTCTTC. This chain links TRBV5-4 with TRBJ2-1, with 8 nucleotides matching TRBD1. Trimming cost V 3 bases and J 0 bases; bases outside gene matches: 5. Germline CDR1 SGHNT, CDR2 YYREEE (reference sequence). This CDR3 is 16 amino acids long. The variable domain in full, completed from reference TRBV5-4 and TRBJ2-1, reads ETGVTQSPTHLIKTRGQQVTLRCSSQSGHNTVSWYQQALGQGPQFIFQYYREEENGRGNFPPRFSGLQFPNYSSELNVNALELDDSALYLCASSWDRPSSYNEQFFGPGTRLTVL.

The chain recombines TRBV5-1 with TRBJ2-1; 7 nucleotides agree with TRBD2. This CDR3 is built from 15 residues. From germline, CDR1 is SGHRS and CDR2 YFSETQ. V was clipped by 0 bases and J by 4 bases; unmatched bases: 4. CDR3 DNA sequence: TGCGCCAGCAGCTTGGTAACGGGGGGTTACAATGAGCAGTTCTTC. This gives the protein CASSLVTGGYNEQFF.

This clone was detected a few times. Different DNA sequences within this sample yield the same CDR3. This chain uses TRBV2 with TRBJ1-6, with D perhaps matching TRBD1 (5 bases). V lost 3 bases, J lost 4 bases, and 7 bases lay in between. Germline values: CDR1 SNHLY, CDR2 FYNNEI. This CDR3 region has 14 residues. The CDR3, as DNA: TGTGCCAGCAGTGAGGGGCGGTATAATTCACCCCTCCACTTT. Its protein is CASSEGRYNSPLHF.

The chain is built from TRBV11-1 and TRBJ1-5; D is ambiguous. V lost 2 bases to trimming and J lost 4 bases, with 6 bases between them. The germline V gene has CDR1 SGHAT and CDR2 FQDESV (reference sequence). CDR3 length equals 13 residues. This CDR3 reads CASSLNRNQPQHF. Written as DNA, the CDR3 is TGTGCCAGCAGCTTAAATCGGAATCAGCCCCAGCATTTT. Full variable domain (rest looked up from reference TRBV11-1 and TRBJ1-5): EAEVAQSPRYKITEKSQAVAFWCDPISGHATLYWYRQILGQGPELLVQFQDESVVDDSQLPKDRFSAERLKGVDSTLKIQPAELGDSAMYLCASSLNRNQPQHFGDGTRLSIL.

The V call is TRBV6-5, the J call TRBJ2-2; TRBD2 agrees at 7 bases. Trimming at V came to 2 bases and at J to 5 bases, leaving 8 bases not matched to a gene. Germline V gene sequence: CDR1 MNHEY, CDR2 SVGAGI. The CDR3 covers 16 residues. The CDR3 DNA follows: TGTGCCAGCAGTTACCGAGCGGGAATGTGGACCGGGGAGCTGTTTTTT. The encoded protein is CASSYRAGMWTGELFF.

The rearrangement links TRBV5-4 to TRBJ2-3; 11 bases agree with TRBD1. V lost 3 bases, J lost 3 bases, and 6 bases stayed unmatched. Germline loops: CDR1 SGHNT, CDR2 YYREEE (reference sequence). The CDR3 covers 16 residues. The CDR3 sequence: CASSYRTGGWTDTQYF. CDR3 nucleotide sequence: TGTGCCAGCAGCTACCGGACAGGGGGCTGGACAGATACGCAGTATTTT. The variable domain in full, completed from reference TRBV5-4 and TRBJ2-3, reads ETGVTQSPTHLIKTRGQQVTLRCSSQSGHNTVSWYQQALGQGPQFIFQYYREEENGRGNFPPRFSGLQFPNYSSELNVNALELDDSALYLCASSYRTGGWTDTQYFGPGTRLTVL.

This chain uses TRBV19 with TRBJ2-3, with 11 bases lining up with TRBD2. CDR1 and CDR2 (germline): LNHDA, SQIVND (reference sequence). Losses at the gene ends were 10 bases for V and 0 bases for J; bases not matched to a gene: 12. The CDR3 extends over 17 amino acids. CDR3 nucleotides: TGTGCCACCTCCGGGACTAGCGGAACGTCTAGCACAGATACGCAGTATTTT. Its translation is CATSGTSGTSSTDTQYF.

CDR3 in amino acids: CASSQQFKLGNEQFF. As DNA, the CDR3 is TGTGCCAGCAGCCAACAATTTAAACTAGGCAATGAGCAGTTCTTC. The rearrangement links TRBV7-6 to TRBJ2-1; a possible D gene is TRBD2 (5 bases). The V end was cut by 5 bases, the J end by 6 bases, with 17 bases between. The CDR3 covers 15 residues. Looked up from germline, CDR1 is SGHVS and CDR2 is FNYEAQ.

The rearrangement uses TRBV11-2 and TRBJ2-5; D might be TRBD2 (5 bases). Germline V gives CDR1 SGHAT, CDR2 FQNNGV. The length of the CDR3 is 14 residues. V dropped 3 bases and J dropped 5 bases, with 13 bases sitting between them. The CDR3 here is CASSFRGSQETQYF. The DNA of the CDR3 is TGTGCCAGCAGCTTCCGGGGATCCCAGGAGACCCAGTACTTC. The full variable domain, with the rest looked up from reference TRBV11-2 and TRBJ2-5, is EAGVAQSPRYKIIEKRQSVAFWCNPISGHATLYWYQQILGQGPKLLIQFQNNGVVDDSQLPKDRFSAERLKGVDSTLKIQPAKLEDSAVYLCASSFRGSQETQYFGPGTRLLVL.

V is TRBV13 and J is TRBJ2-3, with TRBD1 as a possible D gene (5 bases). CDR3 size: 14 residues. Germline V gene sequence: CDR1 PRHDT, CDR2 FYEKMQ (reference sequence). The V and J ends lost 5 bases and 0 bases respectively, with 9 bases between them. The CDR3 sequence: CASSGHPSTDTQYF. CDR3 coding DNA: TGTGCCAGCAGCGGACACCCTAGCACAGATACGCAGTATTTT.

This chain connects TRBV5-1 to TRBJ2-3; 8 positions agree with TRBD1. The CDR3 is made up of 14 amino acids. CDR1 and CDR2 (germline): SGHRS, YFSETQ. Trimming took 6 bases from V and 7 from J; bases not matched to a gene: 10. The CDR3 here is CASTVMDRANTQYF. As DNA, the CDR3 is TGCGCCAGCACCGTTATGGACAGGGCGAATACGCAGTATTTT. Full variable domain (missing parts from reference TRBV5-1 and TRBJ2-3): KAGVTQTPRYLIKTRGQQVTLSCSPISGHRSVSWYQQTPGQGLQFLFEYFSETQRNKGNFPGRFSGRQFSNSRSEMNVSTLELGDSALYLCASTVMDRANTQYFGPGTRLTVL.

The chain couples TRBV29-1 to TRBJ2-2; possible D gene TRBD1, 5 bases. Per the germline V gene, CDR1 is SQVTM and CDR2 is ANQGSEA. V dropped 1 base and J dropped 0 bases, with 12 bases sitting between them. This CDR3 is built from 16 residues. CDR3 sequence (DNA): TGCAGCGTTGAAGCAGTAAGGGGATCGAACACCGGGGAGCTGTTTTTT. Its protein is CSVEAVRGSNTGELFF.

The chain employs TRBV19 and TRBJ1-1, with 7 positions matching TRBD1. Unmatched junction bases numbered 15, after V lost 6 bases and J lost 8 bases. The CDR3 length is 15 residues. From germline, CDR1 is LNHDA and CDR2 SQIVND (reference sequence). The CDR3 DNA reads TGTGCCAGTAGAGTAACGGGACAGTCTAGGGGGGAAGCTTTCTTT. This encodes CASRVTGQSRGEAFF.

V is TRBV24-1 and J is TRBJ2-2; a weak D match, TRBD2 (6 bases). CDR3 length: 16 residues. The germline V gene encodes CDR1 KGHDR and CDR2 SFDVKD. Trimming cost V 9 bases and J 3 bases, with 19 bases left between them. The CDR3 DNA is TGTGCCACCTCGAGACCGGGACTGGCCCACACCGGGGAGCTGTTTTTT. This gives the protein CATSRPGLAHTGELFF.